These 2 T cell receptor beta chains originate from one sample sequenced in a study of cytomegalovirus exposure and HLA in healthy donors. Amplification used 60 Vbeta primers and 13 Jbeta primers. Data came from immunoSEQ multiplex PCR; TCRdb stores just in-frame clones and leaves some out. The sample contains 150,000 to 200,000 clones, approximately 80% of which appear only once. Sequenced sample: PBMCs. The receptor source for this set is a woman aged 40 to 49 in good health and CMV-seropositive.

The V call is TRBV13, the J call TRBJ2-7, with TRBD1 as a possible D gene (6 bases). This CDR3 region has 15 residues. From germline, CDR1 is PRHDT and CDR2 FYEKMQ (reference sequence). The V gene lost 3 bases and the J gene lost 1 base, with 13 bases spanning the gap. The CDR3 nucleotides read TGTGCCAGCAGCTTGAGGGGGTTTGGGTCCTACGAGCAGTACTTC. Translated, it gives CASSLRGFGSYEQYF.

As concerns this clone: An end of the junction differs from the germline gene, which may be a read error. This sequence joins TRBV4-1 and TRBJ1-2; possibly TRBD1 for D (5 bases). This CDR3 spans 13 amino acids. Germline V gene data show CDR1 as MGHRA and CDR2 as YSYEKL. Here the CDR3 reads CASSQALVWGPRF. The CDR3 DNA follows: TGCGCCAGCAGCCAAGCCTTGGTATGGGGCCCCCGCTTC.